These 24 T cell receptor beta chains came from one sample sequenced in a study of Graves' ophthalmopathy and Graves' hyperthyroidism. RNA transcripts served as template for amplifying TCR beta CDR3 sequences. First-round RT-PCR relied on HTBI primers, and a second-round multiplex PCR came next. From the multiplex PCR reads, TCRdb called clonotypes with MiXCR, one entry per CDR3 protein. Among around 1.1 million distinct CDR3 sequences listed, roughly 35% were seen once. Sequenced sample: peripheral blood or thyroid tissue (not recorded which). These receptors all stem from an adult man with Graves' hyperthyroidism.

This clonotype turned up a few times. Compared with germline, one end of the junction differs, possibly owing to a read error. This chain's CDR3 is CASSAAGDNVLTF. As DNA, the CDR3 is TGCGCCAGCAGCGCGGCAGGGGACAACGTCCTGACTTTC. The chain is built from TRBV5-1 and TRBJ2-6; D is perhaps TRBD1 (6 bases). This CDR3 contains 13 residues. Per the germline V gene, CDR1 is SGHRS and CDR2 is YFSETQ.

This clonotype turned up a few times. One junction end disagrees with the germline gene, perhaps due to a read error. This chain links TRBV10-3 with TRBJ1-5, with a weak D call TRBD1 (5 bases). Germline V gene sequence: CDR1 ENHRY, CDR2 SYGVKD. The CDR3 totals 16 residues. This CDR3 is CASSYLQGRRNQPQHF. Written as DNA, the CDR3 is TGTGCCAGCAGTTACTTGCAGGGAAGACGCAATCAGCCCCAGCATTTT.

V and J are TRBV6-6 and TRBJ1-5; D not resolved. The CDR3 extends over 12 amino acids. Trimming shortened V by 2 bases and J by 11 bases, and 10 bases separated the two germline ends. CDR1 is MNHNY, CDR2 SVGAGI, per germline (reference sequence). This CDR3 is CASSYRPGTQHF. CDR3 in DNA: TGTGCCAGCAGTTACCGACCCGGGACCCAGCATTTT.

This clonotype was counted ten times or more. This rearrangement joins TRBV19 to TRBJ1-1; D gene ambiguous. Trimming cost V 1 base and J 1 base, with 7 bases left between them. The CDR3 loop spans 14 amino acids. Looked up from germline, CDR1 is LNHDA and CDR2 is SQIVND (reference sequence). This CDR3 is CASSIGRTNTEAFF. The CDR3 coding sequence is TGTGCCAGTAGTATAGGACGGACGAACACTGAAGCTTTCTTT.

V and J are TRBV7-8 and TRBJ2-7, with D possibly TRBD2 on 6 matching bases. The V end was cut by 6 bases, the J end by 0 bases, with 15 bases between. Germline V gives CDR1 SGHVS, CDR2 FQNEAQ. The CDR3 spans 15 residues. DNA of the CDR3: TGTGCCAGCAGTACTACTAGCCGGAGCTCCTACGAGCAGTACTTC. This encodes CASSTTSRSSYEQYF.

The CDR3 DNA follows: TGCAGCGTTGGACAGGGGGCAAGGGAGCAGTACTTC. Protein sequence: CSVGQGAREQYF. The chain uses TRBV29-1 and TRBJ2-7, with 10 bases lining up with TRBD1. Germline CDR1 reads SQVTM; CDR2 reads ANQGSEA. The V segment lost 4 bases and the J segment 7 bases; nucleotides outside the gene matches: 4. This CDR3 region has 12 residues.

This clonotype came up many times. The chain joins TRBV2 to TRBJ2-2; unclear D gene. The CDR3 has 15 residues. The ends were cut back, 4 bases at V and 5 bases at J, with 14 bases in the middle. Germline assignment: CDR1 SNHLY and CDR2 FYNNEI. The CDR3 sequence: CASSGLAALTGELFF. The CDR3 coding sequence is TGTGCCAGCAGTGGATTAGCAGCACTTACCGGGGAGCTGTTTTTT.

Comment on this clonotype: This may be a read error: a much more frequent sequence differs by one nucleotide. The gene calls are TRBV20-1 and TRBJ2-5, with D maybe TRBD2 (6 bases). Germline-derived CDR1 and CDR2 are DFQATT and SNEGSKA (reference sequence). The CDR3 length is 13 residues. In DNA form, the CDR3 reads TGCAACTCAACAGCCGGGACTCAAGAGACCCAGTACTTC. Translating gives CNSTAGTQETQYF.

This clonotype was picked up many times. V gene TRBV2 combines with J gene TRBJ1-6; D not certain. The V end lost 2 bases, the J end lost 7 bases, and 12 bases lay between the germline ends. Per germline, CDR1 SNHLY and CDR2 FYNNEI. This CDR3 contains 15 residues. The CDR3 protein is CASSELIEGNSPLHF. The CDR3 nucleotides read TGTGCCAGCAGTGAACTAATAGAGGGAAATTCACCCCTCCACTTT.

This clonotype was picked up many times. DNA for the CDR3: TGTGCCATCAGTGAGTCGGGTGCGGGAACCAATCAGCCCCAGCATTTT. It yields the protein CAISESGAGTNQPQHF. The chain carries TRBV10-3 and TRBJ1-5, with D unclear. V lost 0 bases to trimming and J lost 3 bases, with 12 bases between them. This CDR3 region has 16 residues. The germline CDR1 and CDR2 sequences are ENHRY and SYGVKD.

J is TRBJ2-7 and V is TRBV14; D could derive from TRBD1 or TRBD2 (6 bases each). Trimming removed 3 bases from V and 2 bases from J, with 8 bases in between. The CDR3 extends over 13 amino acids. The V gene's germline CDR1 is SGHDN and CDR2 FVKESK. DNA of the CDR3: TGTGCCAGCAGCCACGGGGGCACCTACGAGCAGTACTTC. Protein sequence: CASSHGGTYEQYF.

Note on this clonotype: One base away lies a much larger clone, so this may be a sequencing read error. The chain combines TRBV19 with TRBJ1-5; D remains ambiguous. With the DNA end fitting TRBJ2-3 better, the J assignment may be wrong. The germline gives CDR1 LNHDA, CDR2 SQIVND (reference sequence). The CDR3 has 15 amino acids. The CDR3 DNA follows: TGTGCCAGTAGTCCCTCACTCGTACGGAATCAGCCCCAGTATTTT. It yields the protein CASSPSLVRNQPQYF.

As to this clonotype: A much larger clonotype is one base distant, so this may be a read error. This chain connects TRBV7-9 to TRBJ2-7; D gene unclear. Per the germline V gene, CDR1 is SEHNR and CDR2 is FQNEAQ (reference sequence). The V gene lost 10 bases and the J gene lost 6 bases, with 16 bases spanning the gap. The CDR3 is 12 residues long. Here the CDR3 reads CAIADGPCEQYF. The CDR3 region has the DNA TGTGCCATCGCGGACGGACCCTGCGAGCAGTACTTC. The whole variable domain, filled in from reference TRBV7-9 and TRBJ2-7, reads DTGVSQNPRHKITKRGQNVTFRCDPISEHNRLYWYRQTLGQGPEFLTYFQNEAQLEKSRLLSDRFSAERPKGSFSTLEIQRTEQGDSAMYLCAIADGPCEQYFGPGTRLTVT.

V usage is TRBV7-6 and J usage is TRBJ1-3; 7 bases are shared with TRBD1. CDR1 is SGHVS, CDR2 FNYEAQ, per germline. CDR3 length: 16 residues. V was clipped by 2 bases and J by 0 bases; unmatched bases: 4. The CDR3 sequence: CASSLKGTVSGNTIYF. CDR3 DNA: TGTGCCAGCAGCTTAAAGGGGACAGTCTCTGGAAACACCATATATTTT.

The chain joins TRBV9 to TRBJ2-7; TRBD1 matches 7 bases. CDR3 length: 19 residues. Germline CDR1 and CDR2: SGDLS and YYNGEE. V trimming: 0 bases; J trimming: 5 bases; junction bases outside the gene matches: 20. CDR3 sequence reads: CASSVAPVDRVGTLDEQYF. In DNA form, the CDR3 reads TGTGCCAGCAGCGTAGCTCCCGTCGACAGGGTGGGGACACTGGACGAGCAGTACTTC.

This clonotype was seen a few times. The CDR3 nucleotides are TGTGCCTGGAGTGTACCGCAGGGGGCTGATTATCGAGCTTTCTTT. Protein product: CAWSVPQGADYRAFF. This rearrangement joins TRBV30 to TRBJ1-1; 8 nucleotides line up with TRBD1. Germline V lookup: CDR1 GTSNPN, CDR2 SVGIG (reference sequence). The CDR3 has 15 amino acids. V lost 0 bases, J lost 10 bases, and 13 bases stayed unmatched.

The chain's CDR3 is CSVEIDASGGETQYF. CDR3 sequence (DNA): TGCAGCGTTGAAATCGACGCTAGCGGGGGTGAGACCCAGTACTTC. The chain is built from TRBV29-1 and TRBJ2-5; TRBD2 agrees at 10 bases. The CDR3 runs to 15 residues. J lost 5 bases, V lost 2 bases, and 8 bases had no gene match. Germline V gene lookup returns CDR1 SQVTM and CDR2 ANQGSEA. Full variable domain (outside the CDR3, taken from reference TRBV29-1 and TRBJ2-5): SAVISQKPSRDICQRGTSLTIQCQVDSQVTMMFWYRQQPGQSLTLIATANQGSEATYESGFVIDKFPISRPNLTFSTLTVSNMSPEDSSIYLCSVEIDASGGETQYFGPGTRLLVL.

The V call is TRBV28, the J call TRBJ2-7; 13 bases match TRBD2. Per the germline V gene, CDR1 is MDHEN and CDR2 is SYDVKM. This CDR3 is built from 13 residues. V lost 8 bases and J lost 3; bases outside the gene matches: 1. CDR3 protein: CASGLAGDYEQYF. In nucleotides, the CDR3 is TGTGCCAGCGGACTAGCGGGGGACTACGAGCAGTACTTC.

The chain has TRBV28 and TRBJ1-2; tentative D call: TRBD1 (5 bases). Germline V gene data show CDR1 as MDHEN and CDR2 as SYDVKM. The V end was cut by 4 bases, the J end by 7 bases, with 16 bases between. This CDR3 comprises 14 residues. The chain's CDR3 is CASSSTVPAGGYTF. In DNA form, the CDR3 reads TGTGCCAGCAGTTCGACAGTTCCGGCGGGTGGCTACACCTTC.

The rearrangement links TRBV15 to TRBJ1-1; D gene ambiguous. V was pared by 0 bases and J by 6 bases, with 14 bases between. This CDR3 is built from 15 residues. Looked up from germline, CDR1 is LNHNV and CDR2 is YYDKDF (reference sequence). The CDR3 nucleotides are TGTGCCACCAGCAGAGACGTTGTTGGGCTGGCTGAAGCTTTCTTT. Residues: CATSRDVVGLAEAFF.

This clonotype was recorded many times. This chain uses TRBV20-1 with TRBJ2-5, with 8 bases that match TRBD1. The V segment lost 3 bases and the J segment 2 bases; nucleotides outside the gene matches: 5. The CDR3 length is 14 residues. Germline V gene sequence: CDR1 DFQATT, CDR2 SNEGSKA (reference sequence). CDR3 sequence: CSARDRVGQETQYF. CDR3 bases: TGCAGTGCTAGGGACAGGGTGGGACAAGAGACCCAGTACTTC.

The chain employs TRBV20-1 and TRBJ2-5; 13 positions agree with TRBD2. The ends lost 5 bases at V and 5 bases at J; junction bases unmatched: 14. The CDR3 is made up of 17 amino acids. The germline gives CDR1 DFQATT, CDR2 SNEGSKA (reference sequence). Written as DNA, the CDR3 is TGCAGTGCTCCGAAGGGACTAGCGGGAAGCCCTTGGGAGACCCAGTACTTC. Its protein product is CSAPKGLAGSPWETQYF.

This sequence joins TRBV5-4 and TRBJ1-5; TRBD1 aligns across 7 bases. Germline V gene sequence: CDR1 SGHNT, CDR2 YYREEE (reference sequence). The trim removed 4 bases at V and 1 base at J, leaving 11 bases unmatched. This CDR3 spans 17 amino acids. Here the CDR3 DNA reads TGTGCCAGCAGCCAAGATGACAGGGACCCAAGCAATCAGCCCCAGCATTTT. This codes for CASSQDDRDPSNQPQHF.

The V call is TRBV15, the J call TRBJ1-4; 7 bases fit TRBD1. The CDR3 sequence is 16 residues long. V was pared by 0 bases and J by 6 bases, with 7 bases of the junction left unmatched. CDR1 is LNHNV and CDR2 is YYDKDF in the germline V gene (reference sequence). CDR3 region: CATSREGQGTDEKLFF. In DNA form, the CDR3 reads TGTGCCACCAGCAGAGAAGGGCAGGGGACAGATGAAAAACTGTTTTTT.